This T cell receptor (beta chain) was documented in a study of blood T cell repertoires in COVID-19. Background on the study: Samples representing acute and convalescent COVID-19 were sourced from the United States, Italy and Spain. T cells, B-cell-depleted T cells, or PBMCs supplied cDNA or gDNA.

As processed by the authors: Scientists estimated how many nucleated cells there were by amplifying reference gene primers. Profiling relied on immunoSEQ multiplex PCR, and the TCRdb table lists in-frame clones only, not all of them. V and J calls and clone size are given by that table; D and trimming were obtained from the DNA. The sample has tens of thousands of clones, about 80% seen once. CDR3 size: 14 residues. Germline V gene sequence: CDR1 MNHEY, CDR2 SVGAGI. With 2 bases clipped from V and 8 bases from J, the junction kept 7 bases outside the gene matches. The receptor comes from a human donor in a cohort sampled during active COVID-19. The specimen was peripheral blood. The chain carries TRBV6-5 and TRBJ1-2; 8 positions match TRBD1. CDR3 sequence (DNA): TGTGCCAGCAGTTACCGGACAGGGCCTCGGGGCTACACCTTC. Its protein is CASSYRTGPRGYTF.